This T cell receptor (beta chain) was retrieved from a study of vaccination and CD4 T cells after COVID-19. Overall study context: Post-COVID sampling occurred a median about 100 days after diagnosis (range 35 to 161).

Trimming removed 5 bases at V and 10 bases at J, with 12 bases between. CDR1 is SEHNR and CDR2 is FQNEAQ in the germline V gene (reference sequence). This CDR3 has 12 amino acids. TCRdb processed the PCR reads anew with MiXCR; each CDR3 protein has one entry. The sample holds about 18,000 distinct CDR3 sequences, just over 60% seen once. This clonotype was obtained from a human donor who had recovered from COVID-19. This specimen consisted of CD4+ T cells from blood, obtained after SARS-CoV-2 vaccination. This chain links TRBV7-9 with TRBJ2-1; D unclear. The CDR3: CASSKAAGEQFF. In nucleotides, the CDR3 is TGTGCCAGCAGCAAGGCTGCTGGGGAGCAGTTCTTC.